These 27 T cell receptor beta chains share one sample of origin, sequenced in a study of cytomegalovirus exposure and HLA in healthy donors. 60 Vbeta and 13 Jbeta primers were used in PCR. The repertoire was sequenced with immunoSEQ multiplex PCR; TCRdb's copy has only in-frame clones and lacks some. Of roughly 80,000 clones listed, 81% were seen once; the top ten hold around 1.8%. Sequencing was done on a sample of PBMCs. These receptors all come from a young woman in good health and CMV-seronegative.

The chain couples TRBV7-3 to TRBJ2-5; D gene uncertain. From germline, CDR1 is SGHTA and CDR2 FQGTGA. V was cut by 2 bases and J by 5 bases, with 6 bases left in between. This CDR3 is built from 12 residues. The CDR3 DNA follows: TGTGCCAGCAGCTTAGTCGGGGAGACCCAGTACTTC. This translates into CASSLVGETQYF.

CDR3 bases: TGTGCCAGCATTAGCGGGAGAAATAGGGGGGCCCAGTACTTC. This codes for CASISGRNRGAQYF. The chain has TRBV28 and TRBJ2-5; TRBD2 aligns across 9 bases. Germline V gene sequence: CDR1 MDHEN, CDR2 SYDVKM. V lost 7 bases and J lost 9; bases outside the gene matches: 12. The CDR3 runs 14 residues.

The chain combines TRBV9 with TRBJ1-6; no firm D call. Germline CDR1 and CDR2: SGDLS and YYNGEE. This CDR3 has 14 residues. V lost 2 bases and J 5 bases, leaving 8 bases between the germline ends. The CDR3 sequence: CASSVGGNNSPLHF. CDR3 DNA sequence: TGTGCCAGCAGCGTGGGAGGGAATAATTCACCCCTCCACTTT.

In DNA form, the CDR3 reads TGTGCCAGCAGCCCCCCAGGGCGGGGAGGGCAGACCCAGTACTTC. It encodes CASSPPGRGGQTQYF. This sequence joins TRBV11-3 and TRBJ2-5; 7 nucleotides agree with TRBD2. V lost 5 bases and J lost 6; bases outside the gene matches: 12. There are 15 residues in the CDR3. In germline, CDR1 is SGHNT, CDR2 YENEEA.

V gene TRBV27 combines with J gene TRBJ2-1; TRBD2 matches at 14 bases. CDR3 length: 19 amino acids. In germline, CDR1 is MNHEY, CDR2 SMNVEV (reference sequence). The V and J ends lost 5 bases and 0 bases, in that order; junction bases with no gene match: 9. CDR3 sequence: CASSPPGLAGAASYNEQFF. CDR3 nucleotide sequence: TGTGCCAGCAGTCCCCCGGGACTAGCGGGAGCAGCCTCCTACAATGAGCAGTTCTTC.

The genes are TRBV7-2 and TRBJ2-3, with TRBD2 matching over 8 bases. V shed 2 bases, J shed 11 bases, and the junction held 9 bases outside the gene matches. The CDR3 loop spans 14 amino acids. Looked up from germline, CDR1 is SGHTA and CDR2 is FQGNSA. The DNA of the CDR3 is TGTGCCAGCAGCTTAAGGGTGCTAGCGGGTATGCAGTATTTT. Protein: CASSLRVLAGMQYF.

This clone was seen a few times. This sequence joins TRBV18 and TRBJ1-4; no clear D gene. CDR3 length: 13 residues. The V end lost 2 bases, the J end lost 5 bases, and 6 bases lay between the germline ends. Germline CDR1 is KGHSH and CDR2 is LQKENI. In DNA, the CDR3 is TGTGCCAGCTCACCATTACGGAATGAAAAACTGTTTTTT. Amino acid sequence: CASSPLRNEKLFF.

The rearrangement uses TRBV28 and TRBJ2-7, with D unresolved. V was shortened by 4 bases and J by 3 bases, with 4 bases between the two germline ends. In germline, CDR1 is MDHEN, CDR2 SYDVKM. The CDR3 runs 11 residues. Written as DNA, the CDR3 is TGTGCCAGCAGTTCTCTCTACGAGCAGTACTTC. Its protein product is CASSSLYEQYF.

The V gene is TRBV30, the J gene TRBJ1-1, with 9 bases aligning to TRBD1. Germline-derived CDR1 and CDR2 are GTSNPN and SVGIG (reference sequence). Trimming removed 5 bases from V and 5 bases from J; junction bases left unmatched: 3. The CDR3 is 12 amino acids. The CDR3 nucleotides are TGTGCCTGGGGGACAGGGAGGACTGAAGCTTTCTTT. Translated: CAWGTGRTEAFF.

Only one count was recorded for this clone. V gene TRBV5-1 combines with J gene TRBJ1-3, with 9 bases lining up with TRBD1. Per the germline V gene, CDR1 is SGHRS and CDR2 is YFSETQ. V lost 2 bases, J lost 3 bases, and 12 bases stayed unmatched. CDR3 length: 18 residues. The DNA for the CDR3 is TGCGCCAGCAGCTTACTTCCTCGGACAGGGGTGTATGGAAACACCATATATTTT. It specifies CASSLLPRTGVYGNTIYF.

This clone occurred once. V is TRBV28 and J is TRBJ1-2; no firm D call. The V end lost 2 bases, the J end lost 9 bases, and 10 bases lay between the germline ends. The length of the CDR3 is 12 residues. In germline, CDR1 is MDHEN, CDR2 SYDVKM. CDR3 coding DNA: TGTGCCAGCAGTTTAGGCGCGGGCAGCTACACCTTC. This codes for CASSLGAGSYTF.

The chain employs TRBV19 and TRBJ2-5; 7 nucleotides agree with TRBD1. The junction had 9 bases not matched to a gene; V was cut back by 3 bases and J by 5 bases. Per the germline V gene, CDR1 is LNHDA and CDR2 is SQIVND (reference sequence). The CDR3 totals 15 residues. The CDR3 DNA sequence: TGTGCCAGTAGTATTCCCGCAGGGGGTTATGAGACCCAGTACTTC. Amino acids: CASSIPAGGYETQYF.

CDR3 in amino acids: CASSPQGARVETQYF. The DNA for the CDR3 is TGTGCCAGCTCACCACAGGGGGCGAGGGTAGAGACCCAGTACTTC. The chain has TRBV18 and TRBJ2-5; 7 positions agree with TRBD1. The CDR3 loop spans 15 amino acids. J was trimmed by 4 bases and V by 1 base; bases with no gene match: 6. Germline assignment: CDR1 KGHSH and CDR2 LQKENI.

The chain recombines TRBV15 with TRBJ2-5; TRBD2 matches at 9 bases. Trimming at V came to 2 bases and at J to 2 bases, leaving 3 bases not matched to a gene. The CDR3 is 15 amino acids. Per the germline V gene, CDR1 is LNHNV and CDR2 is YYDKDF (reference sequence). CDR3 nucleotides: TGTGCCACCAGCAGATCCCTAGCGGGACAAGAGACCCAGTACTTC. Amino acid sequence: CATSRSLAGQETQYF.

In this sample, this clone turned up a few times. This chain connects TRBV7-9 to TRBJ2-2; D unclear. V was shortened by 5 bases and J by 5 bases, with 9 bases between the two germline ends. The CDR3 totals 13 residues. CDR1 is SEHNR and CDR2 is FQNEAQ in the germline V gene (reference sequence). The CDR3 nucleotides read TGTGCCAGCAGCCCGTCGGAGACCGGGGAGCTGTTTTTT. Translation: CASSPSETGELFF.

The gene calls are TRBV2 and TRBJ2-7; 7 bases align to TRBD2. Per germline, CDR1 SNHLY and CDR2 FYNNEI. The trim removed 5 bases at V and 3 bases at J, leaving 7 bases unmatched. The CDR3 covers 14 residues. CDR3 coding DNA: TGTGCCAGCAGTAAAAAACCGGGAGGCTACGAGCAGTACTTC. This codes for CASSKKPGGYEQYF.

Details on this clone: At one end, the junction sequence differs from germline, possibly due to a read error. The chain carries TRBV7-9 and TRBJ2-3; 8 nucleotides align to TRBD1. Germline assignment: CDR1 SEHNR and CDR2 FQNEAQ (reference sequence). CDR3 length equals 15 residues. CDR3 region: CSSSKQGGVGDTQYF. In nucleotides, the CDR3 is TGTTCCAGCAGCAAACAGGGGGGTGTGGGAGATACGCAGTATTTT.

The gene calls are TRBV7-8 and TRBJ1-2; a possible D gene is TRBD1 (6 bases). V gave up 1 base and J gave up 4 bases, with 13 bases separating them. The germline gives CDR1 SGHVS, CDR2 FQNEAQ. The CDR3 loop spans 15 amino acids. The CDR3 DNA sequence: TGTGCCAGCAGCTTAGGAGGGGGAGGGTTCTATGGCTACACCTTC. Amino acid sequence: CASSLGGGGFYGYTF. The whole variable domain, filled in from reference TRBV7-8 and TRBJ1-2, reads GAGVSQSPRYKVAKRGQDVALRCDPISGHVSLFWYQQALGQGPEFLTYFQNEAQLDKSGLPSDRFFAERPEGSVSTLKIQRTQQEDSAVYLCASSLGGGGFYGYTFGSGTRLTVV.

The rearrangement joins TRBV18 to TRBJ2-3; 9 nucleotides align to TRBD2. V gave up 4 bases and J gave up 3 bases; unmatched junction bases: 8. Germline V gene sequence: CDR1 KGHSH, CDR2 LQKENI. The CDR3 extends over 16 amino acids. Here the CDR3 reads CASSLNSGSLTDTQYF. As DNA, the CDR3 is TGTGCCAGCTCACTAAATAGCGGGAGCCTTACAGATACGCAGTATTTT.

The J gene is TRBJ1-2, the V gene TRBV5-6; perhaps TRBD1 as D (6 bases). V was clipped by 0 bases and J by 6 bases, with 18 bases between them. The germline CDR1 and CDR2 sequences are SGHDT and YYEEEE. The CDR3 loop spans 16 amino acids. The CDR3 here is CASSLAGQFGIDGYTF. The CDR3 nucleotides read TGTGCCAGCAGCTTGGCAGGACAGTTTGGGATCGATGGCTACACCTTC. The full variable domain, completed using reference TRBV5-6 and TRBJ1-2, is DAGVTQSPTHLIKTRGQQVTLRCSPKSGHDTVSWYQQALGQGPQFIFQYYEEEERQRGNFPDRFSGHQFPNYSSELNVNALLLGDSALYLCASSLAGQFGIDGYTFGSGTRLTVV.

The chain joins TRBV28 to TRBJ1-1; TRBD1 matches at 7 bases. Per germline, CDR1 MDHEN and CDR2 SYDVKM. J was trimmed by 2 bases and V by 5 bases; bases with no gene match: 5. The CDR3 runs 14 residues. CDR3 protein: CASSAGTVNTEAFF. The DNA of the CDR3 is TGTGCCAGCAGTGCCGGGACAGTCAACACTGAAGCTTTCTTT. Full variable domain (missing parts from reference TRBV28 and TRBJ1-1): DVKVTQSSRYLVKRTGEKVFLECVQDMDHENMFWYRQDPGLGLRLIYFSYDVKMKEKGDIPEGYSVSREKKERFSLILESASTNQTSMYLCASSAGTVNTEAFFGQGTRLTVV.

Comment on this clone: This specimen includes other DNA sequences encoding the same CDR3. V gene TRBV18 combines with J gene TRBJ2-7, with D tentatively TRBD1 (6 bases). Germline values: CDR1 KGHSH, CDR2 LQKENI. The CDR3 has 14 residues. With 6 bases removed from V and 3 bases from J, the gap between germline ends came to 15 bases. The CDR3 protein is CASSPVGAVYEQYF. The CDR3 nucleotides are TGTGCCAGCTCGCCAGTGGGGGCTGTCTACGAGCAGTACTTC.

The rearrangement joins TRBV4-3 to TRBJ1-1; the D gene is possibly TRBD1 (6 bases). With 3 bases removed from V and 3 bases from J, the gap between germline ends came to 17 bases. This CDR3 comprises 16 residues. Germline assignment: CDR1 LGHNA and CDR2 YSLEER. The CDR3, as DNA: TGCGCCAGCAGCCACTCTGTATATCCAGGGGACACTGAAGCTTTCTTT. This encodes CASSHSVYPGDTEAFF.

Written as DNA, the CDR3 is TGCAGCGTTGTTTATCTAGCGGGAGCCGGGTTTAGCACAGATACGCAGTATTTT. Translated: CSVVYLAGAGFSTDTQYF. The V and J genes are TRBV29-1 and TRBJ2-3; 10 nucleotides agree with TRBD2. Unmatched junction bases numbered 13, after V lost 4 bases and J lost 0 bases. Germline V gene data show CDR1 as SQVTM and CDR2 as ANQGSEA. The CDR3 has 18 amino acids.

This clone was detected once. V is TRBV4-3 and J is TRBJ2-5; 9 nucleotides match TRBD1. The CDR3 consists of 15 residues. Per the germline V gene, CDR1 is LGHNA and CDR2 is YSLEER. Germline trimming cut 3 bases from V and 5 bases from J; bases unmatched to any gene: 7. The CDR3 DNA is TGCGCCAGCAGCCAGACGGACAGGGGAGGCGAGACCCAGTACTTC. Translated, it gives CASSQTDRGGETQYF.

The chain couples TRBV6-5 to TRBJ2-3; 8 positions agree with TRBD1. V was pared by 1 base and J by 0 bases, with 3 bases of the junction left unmatched. Germline V CDR1 and CDR2: MNHEY, SVGAGI. The CDR3 spans 16 residues. CDR3 loop: CASSYFWTGSTDTQYF. As DNA, the CDR3 is TGTGCCAGCAGTTACTTTTGGACAGGGAGCACAGATACGCAGTATTTT.

The CDR3 DNA is TGTGCCAGCAGTTTAGCTGGGGCCAACGTCCTGACTTTC. Translated, it gives CASSLAGANVLTF. This chain uses TRBV2 with TRBJ2-6, with D hard to call. The CDR3 is made up of 13 amino acids. V shed 5 bases and J shed 2 bases, with 4 bases lying between them. CDR1 SNHLY and CDR2 FYNNEI come from the germline V gene.